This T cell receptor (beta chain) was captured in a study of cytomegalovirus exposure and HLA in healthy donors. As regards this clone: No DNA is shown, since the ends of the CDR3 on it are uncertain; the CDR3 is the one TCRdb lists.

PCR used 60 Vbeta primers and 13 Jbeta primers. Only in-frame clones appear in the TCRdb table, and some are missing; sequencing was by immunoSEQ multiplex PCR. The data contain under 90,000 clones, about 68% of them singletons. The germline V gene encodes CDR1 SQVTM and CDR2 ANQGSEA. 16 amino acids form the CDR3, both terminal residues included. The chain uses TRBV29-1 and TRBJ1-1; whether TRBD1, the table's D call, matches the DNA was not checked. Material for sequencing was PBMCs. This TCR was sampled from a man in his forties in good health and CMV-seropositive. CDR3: CSVGKGTWGDNMGSFF.